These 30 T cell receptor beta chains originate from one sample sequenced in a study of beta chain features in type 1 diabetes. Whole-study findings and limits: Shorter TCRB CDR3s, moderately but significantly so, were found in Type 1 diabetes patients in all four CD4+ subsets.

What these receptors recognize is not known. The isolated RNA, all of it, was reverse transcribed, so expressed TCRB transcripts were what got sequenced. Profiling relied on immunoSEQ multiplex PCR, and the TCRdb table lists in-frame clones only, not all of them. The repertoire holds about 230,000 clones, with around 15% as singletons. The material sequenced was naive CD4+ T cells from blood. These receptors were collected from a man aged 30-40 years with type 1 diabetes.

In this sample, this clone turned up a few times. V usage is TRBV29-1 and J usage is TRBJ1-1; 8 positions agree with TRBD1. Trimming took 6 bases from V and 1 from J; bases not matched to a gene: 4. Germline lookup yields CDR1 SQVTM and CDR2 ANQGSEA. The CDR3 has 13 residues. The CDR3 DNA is TGCAGCGTCCGGACAGGGCCGAACACTGAAGCTTTCTTT. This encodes CSVRTGPNTEAFF.

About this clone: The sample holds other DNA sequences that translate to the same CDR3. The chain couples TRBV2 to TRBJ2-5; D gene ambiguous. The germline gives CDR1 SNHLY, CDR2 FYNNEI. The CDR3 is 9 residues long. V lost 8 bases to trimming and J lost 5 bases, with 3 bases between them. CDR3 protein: CASGETQYF. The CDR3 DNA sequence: TGTGCCAGCGGGGAGACCCAGTACTTC.

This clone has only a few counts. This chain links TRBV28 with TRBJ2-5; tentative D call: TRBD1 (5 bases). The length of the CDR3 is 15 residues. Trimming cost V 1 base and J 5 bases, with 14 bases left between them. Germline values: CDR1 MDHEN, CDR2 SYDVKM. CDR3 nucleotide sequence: TGTGCCAGCAGTTTATCCAGGGCAGGATGGGAGACCCAGTACTTC. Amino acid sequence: CASSLSRAGWETQYF.

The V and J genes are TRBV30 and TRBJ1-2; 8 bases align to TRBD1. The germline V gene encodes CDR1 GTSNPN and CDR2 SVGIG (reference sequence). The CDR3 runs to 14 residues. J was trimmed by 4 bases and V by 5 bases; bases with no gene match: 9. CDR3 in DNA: TGTGCCTGGCTGGGACAGGCGTGGTCCTATGGCTACACCTTC. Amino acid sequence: CAWLGQAWSYGYTF. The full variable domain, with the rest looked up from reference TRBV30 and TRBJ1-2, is SQTIHQWPATLVQPVGSPLSLECTVEGTSNPNLYWYRQAAGRGLQLLFYSVGIGQISSEVPQNLSASRPQDRQFILSSKKLLLSDSGFYLCAWLGQAWSYGYTFGSGTRLTVV.

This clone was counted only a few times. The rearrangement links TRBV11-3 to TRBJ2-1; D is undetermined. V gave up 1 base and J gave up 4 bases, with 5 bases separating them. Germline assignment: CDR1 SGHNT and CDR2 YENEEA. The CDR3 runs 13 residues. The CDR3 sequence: CASSLARYNEQFF. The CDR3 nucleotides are TGTGCCAGCAGCTTAGCTCGGTACAATGAGCAGTTCTTC.

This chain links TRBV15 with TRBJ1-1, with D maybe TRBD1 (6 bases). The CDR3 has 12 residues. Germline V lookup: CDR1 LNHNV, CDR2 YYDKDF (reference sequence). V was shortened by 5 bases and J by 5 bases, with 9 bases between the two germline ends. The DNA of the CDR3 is TGTGCCACCAGCTTCCAGGGGACTGAAGCTTTCTTT. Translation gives CATSFQGTEAFF.

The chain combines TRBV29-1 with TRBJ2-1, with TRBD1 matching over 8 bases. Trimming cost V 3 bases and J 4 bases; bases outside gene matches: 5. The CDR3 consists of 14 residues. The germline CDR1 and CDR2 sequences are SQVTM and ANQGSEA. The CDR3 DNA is TGCAGCGTTGACCTCGACAGGGGTTACAATGAGCAGTTCTTC. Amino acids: CSVDLDRGYNEQFF.

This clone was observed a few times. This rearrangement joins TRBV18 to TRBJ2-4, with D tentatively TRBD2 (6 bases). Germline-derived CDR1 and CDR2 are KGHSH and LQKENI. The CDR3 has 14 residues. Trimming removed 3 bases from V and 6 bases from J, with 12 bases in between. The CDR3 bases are TGTGCCAGCTCACCGGGAGGCCCCGGAAACATTCAGTACTTC. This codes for CASSPGGPGNIQYF.

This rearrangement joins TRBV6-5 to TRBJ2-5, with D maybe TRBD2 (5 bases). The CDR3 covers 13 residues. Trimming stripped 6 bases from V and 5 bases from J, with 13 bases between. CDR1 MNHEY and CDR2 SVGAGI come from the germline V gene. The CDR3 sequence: CASSPVPGETQYF. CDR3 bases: TGTGCCAGCAGCCCGGTCCCGGGGGAGACCCAGTACTTC.

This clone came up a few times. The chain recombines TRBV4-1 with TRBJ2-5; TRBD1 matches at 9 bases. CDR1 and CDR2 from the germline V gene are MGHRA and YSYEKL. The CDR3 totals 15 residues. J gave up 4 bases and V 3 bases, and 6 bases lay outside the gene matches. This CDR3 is CASSHQGQGVETQYF. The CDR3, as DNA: TGCGCCAGCAGCCACCAGGGACAGGGAGTAGAGACCCAGTACTTC.

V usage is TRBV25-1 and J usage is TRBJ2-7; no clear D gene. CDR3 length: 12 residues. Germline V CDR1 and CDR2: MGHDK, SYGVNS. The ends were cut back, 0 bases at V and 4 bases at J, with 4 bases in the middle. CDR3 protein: CASSEYEYEQYF. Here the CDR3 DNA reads TGTGCCAGCAGTGAATATGAGTACGAGCAGTACTTC.

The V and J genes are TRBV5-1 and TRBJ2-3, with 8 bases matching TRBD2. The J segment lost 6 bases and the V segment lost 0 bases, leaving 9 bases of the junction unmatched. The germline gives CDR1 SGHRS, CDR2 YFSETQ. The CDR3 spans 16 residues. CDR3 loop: CASSLGLAGTLDTQYF. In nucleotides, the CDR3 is TGCGCCAGCAGCTTGGGTCTAGCGGGCACCTTGGATACGCAGTATTTT. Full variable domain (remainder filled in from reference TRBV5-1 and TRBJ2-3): KAGVTQTPRYLIKTRGQQVTLSCSPISGHRSVSWYQQTPGQGLQFLFEYFSETQRNKGNFPGRFSGRQFSNSRSEMNVSTLELGDSALYLCASSLGLAGTLDTQYFGPGTRLTVL.

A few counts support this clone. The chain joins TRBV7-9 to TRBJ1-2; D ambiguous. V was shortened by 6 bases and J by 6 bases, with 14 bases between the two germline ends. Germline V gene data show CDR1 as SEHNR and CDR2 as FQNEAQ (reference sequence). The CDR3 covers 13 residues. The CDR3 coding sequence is TGTGCCAGCAGTCCCTATAGGATCGATGGCTACACCTTC. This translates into CASSPYRIDGYTF.

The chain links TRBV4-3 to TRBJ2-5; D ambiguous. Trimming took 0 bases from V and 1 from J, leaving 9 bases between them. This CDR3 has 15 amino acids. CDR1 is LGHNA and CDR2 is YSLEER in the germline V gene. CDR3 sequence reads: CASSQDLASQETQYF. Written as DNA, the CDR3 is TGCGCCAGCAGCCAAGATCTCGCGAGCCAAGAGACCCAGTACTTC.

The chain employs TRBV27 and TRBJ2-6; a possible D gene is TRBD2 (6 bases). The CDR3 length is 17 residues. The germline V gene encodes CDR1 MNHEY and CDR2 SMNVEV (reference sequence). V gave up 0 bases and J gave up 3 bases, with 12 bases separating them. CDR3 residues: CASSLSEGLGGANVLTF. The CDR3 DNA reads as TGTGCCAGCAGTTTATCGGAGGGATTAGGTGGGGCCAACGTCCTGACTTTC.

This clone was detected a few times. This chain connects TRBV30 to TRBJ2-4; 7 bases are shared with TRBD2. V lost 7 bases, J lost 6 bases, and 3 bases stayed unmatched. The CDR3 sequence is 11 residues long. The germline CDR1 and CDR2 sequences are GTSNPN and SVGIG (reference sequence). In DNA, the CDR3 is TGTGCCTCGGGGGGTAGAAACATTCAGTACTTC. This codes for CASGGRNIQYF.

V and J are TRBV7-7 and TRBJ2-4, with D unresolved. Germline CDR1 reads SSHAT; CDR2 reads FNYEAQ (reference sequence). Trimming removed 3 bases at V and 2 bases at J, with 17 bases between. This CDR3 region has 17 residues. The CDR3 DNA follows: TGTGCCAGCAGCTTGGGGAAACCCTCGGGTACCAAAAACATTCAGTACTTC. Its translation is CASSLGKPSGTKNIQYF.

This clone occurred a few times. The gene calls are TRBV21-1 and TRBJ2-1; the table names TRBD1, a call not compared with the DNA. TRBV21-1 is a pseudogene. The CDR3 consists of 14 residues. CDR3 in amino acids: CASTSSGIYNEQFF. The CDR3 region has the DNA TGTGCCAGCACTTCATCAGGCATTTACAATGAGCAGTTCTTC.

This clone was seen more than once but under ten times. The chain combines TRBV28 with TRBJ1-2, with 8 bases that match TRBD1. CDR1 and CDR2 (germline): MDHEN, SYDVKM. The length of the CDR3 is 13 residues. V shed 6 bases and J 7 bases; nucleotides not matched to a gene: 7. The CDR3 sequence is CASSPTGTGGYTF. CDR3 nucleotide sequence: TGTGCCAGCAGCCCGACAGGGACAGGTGGCTACACCTTC.

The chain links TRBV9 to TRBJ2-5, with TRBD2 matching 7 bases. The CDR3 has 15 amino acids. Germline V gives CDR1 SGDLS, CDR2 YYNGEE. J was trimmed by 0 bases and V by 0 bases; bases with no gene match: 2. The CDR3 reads CASSVERGYQETQYF. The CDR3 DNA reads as TGTGCCAGCAGCGTAGAGCGGGGCTACCAAGAGACCCAGTACTTC.

The CDR3 nucleotides are TGCGCCAGCAGCCCCTGGGACAGGGAACGCCTGACTGAAGCTTTCTTT. Its translation: CASSPWDRERLTEAFF. This chain links TRBV5-1 with TRBJ1-1; TRBD1 matches 9 bases. Germline trimming cut 4 bases from V and 5 bases from J; bases unmatched to any gene: 12. The length of the CDR3 is 16 residues. Germline values: CDR1 SGHRS, CDR2 YFSETQ.

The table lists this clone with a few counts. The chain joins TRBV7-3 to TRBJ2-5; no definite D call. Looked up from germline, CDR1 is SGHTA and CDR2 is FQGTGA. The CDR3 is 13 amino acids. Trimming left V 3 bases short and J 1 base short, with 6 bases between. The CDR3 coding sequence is TGTGCCAGCAGCTTGGGTCCCCAAGAGACCCAGTACTTC. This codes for CASSLGPQETQYF.

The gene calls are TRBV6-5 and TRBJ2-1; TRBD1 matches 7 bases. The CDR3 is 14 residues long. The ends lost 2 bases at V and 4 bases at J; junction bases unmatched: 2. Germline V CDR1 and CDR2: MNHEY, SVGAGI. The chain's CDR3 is CASSYTGEYNEQFF. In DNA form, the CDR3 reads TGTGCCAGCAGTTACACAGGGGAGTACAATGAGCAGTTCTTC.

The CDR3 DNA sequence: TGTGCCAGCAGCTTAGTAGCGCGTTACAATGAGCAGTTCTTC. Its protein is CASSLVARYNEQFF. J is TRBJ2-1 and V is TRBV7-9; perhaps TRBD2 as D (5 bases). Germline loops: CDR1 SEHNR, CDR2 FQNEAQ (reference sequence). The CDR3 covers 14 residues. V was shortened by 1 base and J by 4 bases, with 8 bases between the two germline ends.

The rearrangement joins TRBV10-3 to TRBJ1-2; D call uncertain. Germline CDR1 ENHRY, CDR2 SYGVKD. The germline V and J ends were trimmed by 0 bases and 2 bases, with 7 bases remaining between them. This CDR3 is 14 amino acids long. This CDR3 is CAISESARNYGYTF. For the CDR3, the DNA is TGTGCCATCAGTGAGTCAGCACGGAACTATGGCTACACCTTC.

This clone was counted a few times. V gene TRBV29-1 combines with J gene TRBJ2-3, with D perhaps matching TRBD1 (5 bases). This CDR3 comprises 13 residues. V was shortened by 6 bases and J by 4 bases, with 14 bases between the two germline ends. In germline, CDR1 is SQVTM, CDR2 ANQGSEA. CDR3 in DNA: TGCAGCGTCCAAGGGGTTCCTCCAGATACGCAGTATTTT. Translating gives CSVQGVPPDTQYF.

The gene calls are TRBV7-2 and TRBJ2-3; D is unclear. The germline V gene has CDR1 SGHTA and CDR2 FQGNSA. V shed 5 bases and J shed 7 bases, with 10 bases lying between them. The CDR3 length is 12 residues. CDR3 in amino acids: CASSAVRNTQYF. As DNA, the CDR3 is TGTGCCAGCAGCGCAGTCCGGAATACGCAGTATTTT.

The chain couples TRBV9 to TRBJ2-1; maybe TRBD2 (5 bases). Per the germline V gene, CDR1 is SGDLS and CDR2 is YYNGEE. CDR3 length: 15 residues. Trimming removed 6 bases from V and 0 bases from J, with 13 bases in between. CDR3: CASTVGVTSYNEQFF. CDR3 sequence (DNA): TGTGCCAGCACCGTCGGGGTAACCTCCTACAATGAGCAGTTCTTC. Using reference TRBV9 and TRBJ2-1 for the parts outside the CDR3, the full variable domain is DSGVTQTPKHLITATGQRVTLRCSPRSGDLSVYWYQQSLDQGLQFLIQYYNGEERAKGNILERFSAQQFPDLHSELNLSSLELGDSALYFCASTVGVTSYNEQFFGPGTRLTVL.

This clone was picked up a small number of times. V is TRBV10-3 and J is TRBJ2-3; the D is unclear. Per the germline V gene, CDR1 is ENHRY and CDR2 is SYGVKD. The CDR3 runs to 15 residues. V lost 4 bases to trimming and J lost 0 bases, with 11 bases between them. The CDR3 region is CAISGTSTSTDTQYF. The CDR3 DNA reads TGTGCCATCAGTGGAACATCCACTAGCACAGATACGCAGTATTTT.

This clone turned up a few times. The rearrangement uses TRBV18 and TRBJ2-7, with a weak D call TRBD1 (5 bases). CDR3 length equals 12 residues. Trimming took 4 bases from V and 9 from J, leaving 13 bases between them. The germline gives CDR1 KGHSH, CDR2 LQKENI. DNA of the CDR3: TGTGCCAGCTCACGACTCACAGGAATGCAGTACTTC. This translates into CASSRLTGMQYF.